This T cell receptor beta chain was recorded in a study of T cells of healthy individuals (dated by TCRdb to 2016 to 2018). This clonotype appeared many times. The target of this receptor is not known. One base away there is no much larger clone; base qualities are not given. Per the germline V gene, KGHSH is the CDR1 and LQKENI is the CDR2. The CDR3 holds 14 amino acids from the cysteine to the phenylalanine. This entry keeps only the CDR3 DNA: 42 bases, framed from base 1. At the junction V is shortened by 5 bases and J by 2 bases; bases outside the gene matches: 5. The library relied on 5' RACE. Data came from an Illumina MiSeq. The public reads were reanalyzed by TCRdb: fastp trimming at Q25, MiXCR alignment, in-frame beta chains only. CDR3 protein sequences are deduplicated, and each keeps its most common genes and DNA. Within this sample are around 90,000 distinct CDR3 sequences, with about 4.8% of them counted one time only. The leading ten clones occupy 7% to 9% of the sample.

The chain is made from TRBV18 and TRBJ2-7; 8 nucleotides in the junction match TRBD2. This TCR came from a female donor in good health. The CDR3 is CASSSSSGPYEQYF. Read as DNA, the sequence is TGTGCCAGCTCATCATCTAGCGGGCCCTACGAGCAGTACTTC.